Listed below are T cell receptor beta chains from one sample, sequenced in a study of radiation and T cells in renal cell carcinoma. Generated by immunoSEQ multiplex PCR, the TCRdb table keeps only in-frame clones and is missing some. The repertoire holds 40,000 to 60,000 clones, with roughly four fifths as singletons. Source: blood, taken from a patient whose treatment included radiotherapy and nephrectomy. These receptors originate from a woman in her 70s with renal cell carcinoma. Each CDR3 is given with its conserved first and last residue. A D gene is named only where the DNA matches it firmly. The size entry is marked missing in some rows and otherwise reads once, few, many or a size class.

TRBJ1-5 | - | - | TRBV19 | TGTGCCAGTAGTATGAGGGAGAGGAGCAATCAGCCCCAGCATTTT | CASSMRERSNQPQHF
TRBJ2-3 | TRBD2 | - | TRBV4-3 | TGCGCCAGCAGCCAAGAATCCGCGGGAGGGATGACGGCGCAGTATTTT | CASSQESAGGMTAQYF
TRBJ2-2 | TRBD2 | - | TRBV7-9 | TGTGCCAGCAGCTTACTGGCGGGAGGGCCGAGAGGAAACACCGGGGAGCTGTTTTTT | CASSLLAGGPRGNTGELFF
TRBJ1-2 | - | - | TRBV5-4 | TGTGCCAGCAGTTCCGGGACAAGCTATGGCTACACCTTC | CASSSGTSYGYTF
TRBJ2-3 | - | - | TRBV30 | TGTGCCTGGAGTGTAGCTGGGGACACGCAGTATTTT | CAWSVAGDTQYF
TRBJ1-4 | - | - | TRBV28 | TGTGCCAGCAGTTTAAGACAGATTGCAACTAATGAAAAACTGTTTTTT | CASSLRQIATNEKLFF
TRBJ2-3 | - | few | TRBV9 | TGTGCCAGCAGCCCCCTGGGTGGGGGACCCACAGATACGCAGTATTTT | CASSPLGGGPTDTQYF
TRBJ1-1 | - | once | TRBV27 | TGTGCCAGCAGCCACAAATTTGCCGACACTGAAGCTTTCTTT | CASSHKFADTEAFF
TRBJ1-2 | TRBD1 | - | TRBV29-1 | TGCAGCGTTTACAGGGGAGGGTATGGCTACACCTTC | CSVYRGGYGYTF
TRBJ1-1 | - | few | TRBV6-5 | TGTGCCAGCAGTTCCACAGACGGCCGAGCTTTCTTT | CASSSTDGRAFF